What follows describes a single TCR beta chain. What it binds is not known. Each CDR3 protein is one row after TCRdb ran MiXCR on the 5' RACE reads. The sample holds 25,000 to 35,000 distinct CDR3 sequences, around a quarter seen once. This CDR3 region has 13 residues. V was trimmed by 4 bases and J by 8 bases, leaving 13 bases between them. Germline V CDR1 and CDR2: SGHNT, YYREEE (reference sequence). General study results and limits: Tumor Treg TCRs overlapped most with tumor naive CD4+ cells. Tumor memory CD4+ T cell TCR gene usage was found to cluster with blood and lymph node memory CD4+ cells and with lymph node naive CD4+ cells.

The sequenced sample consisted of memory CD4+ T cells sorted from blood. Subset defined: memory CD4+ T cells, CD4+CD45RO+CD25-. The V gene is TRBV5-4, the J gene TRBJ2-1; no definite D call. The clonotype comes from a female donor with breast cancer. The CDR3 protein is CASSPSTGDEQFF. The CDR3 DNA reads TGTGCCAGCAGCCCCTCCACCGGTGATGAGCAGTTCTTC.